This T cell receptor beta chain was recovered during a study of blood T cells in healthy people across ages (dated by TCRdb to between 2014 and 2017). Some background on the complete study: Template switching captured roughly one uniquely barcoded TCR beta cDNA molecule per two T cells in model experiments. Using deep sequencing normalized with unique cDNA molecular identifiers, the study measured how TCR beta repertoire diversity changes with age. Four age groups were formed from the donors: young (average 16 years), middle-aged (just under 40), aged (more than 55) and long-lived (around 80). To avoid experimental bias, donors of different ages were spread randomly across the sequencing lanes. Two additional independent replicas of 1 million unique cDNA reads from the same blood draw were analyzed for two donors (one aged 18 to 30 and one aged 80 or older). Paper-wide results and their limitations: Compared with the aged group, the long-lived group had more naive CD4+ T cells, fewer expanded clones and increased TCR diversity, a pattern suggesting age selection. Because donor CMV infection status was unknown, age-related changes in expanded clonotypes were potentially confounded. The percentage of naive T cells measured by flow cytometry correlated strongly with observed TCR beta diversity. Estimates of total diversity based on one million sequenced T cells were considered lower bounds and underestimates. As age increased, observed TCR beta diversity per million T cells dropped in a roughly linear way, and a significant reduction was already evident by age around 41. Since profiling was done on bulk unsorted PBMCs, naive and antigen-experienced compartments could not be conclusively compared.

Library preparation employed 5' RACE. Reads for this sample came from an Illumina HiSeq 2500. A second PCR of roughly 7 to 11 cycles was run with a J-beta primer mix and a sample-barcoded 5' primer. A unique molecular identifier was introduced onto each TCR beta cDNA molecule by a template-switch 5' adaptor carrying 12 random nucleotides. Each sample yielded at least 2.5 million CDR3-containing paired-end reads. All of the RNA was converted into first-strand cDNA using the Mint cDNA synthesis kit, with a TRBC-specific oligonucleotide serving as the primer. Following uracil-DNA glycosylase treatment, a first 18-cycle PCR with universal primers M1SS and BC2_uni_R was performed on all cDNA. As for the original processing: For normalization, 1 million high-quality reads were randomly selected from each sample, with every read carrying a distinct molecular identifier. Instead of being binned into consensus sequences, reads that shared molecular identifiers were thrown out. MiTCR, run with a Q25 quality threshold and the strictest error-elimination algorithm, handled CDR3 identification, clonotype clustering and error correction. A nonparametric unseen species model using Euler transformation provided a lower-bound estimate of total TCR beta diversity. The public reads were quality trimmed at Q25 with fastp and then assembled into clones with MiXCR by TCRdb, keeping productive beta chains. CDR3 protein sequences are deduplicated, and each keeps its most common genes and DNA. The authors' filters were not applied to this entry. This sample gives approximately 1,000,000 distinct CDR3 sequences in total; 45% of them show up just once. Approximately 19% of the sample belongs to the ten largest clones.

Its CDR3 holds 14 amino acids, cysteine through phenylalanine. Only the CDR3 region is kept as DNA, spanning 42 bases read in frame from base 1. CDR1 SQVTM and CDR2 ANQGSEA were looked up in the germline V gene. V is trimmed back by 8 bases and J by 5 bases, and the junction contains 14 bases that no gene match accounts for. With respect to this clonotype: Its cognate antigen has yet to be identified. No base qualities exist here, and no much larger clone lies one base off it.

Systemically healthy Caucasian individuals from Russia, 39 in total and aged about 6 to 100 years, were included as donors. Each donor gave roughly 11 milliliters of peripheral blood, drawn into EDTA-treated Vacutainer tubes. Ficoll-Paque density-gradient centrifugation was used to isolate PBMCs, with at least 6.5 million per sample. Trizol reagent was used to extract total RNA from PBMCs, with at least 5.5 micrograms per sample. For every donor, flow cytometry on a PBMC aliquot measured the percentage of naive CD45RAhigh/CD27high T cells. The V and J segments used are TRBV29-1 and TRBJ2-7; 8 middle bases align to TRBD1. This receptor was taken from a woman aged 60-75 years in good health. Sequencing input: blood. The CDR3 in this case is CSMDLDRDSDEQYF. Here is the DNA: TGCAGCATGGATTTGGACAGGGACTCGGACGAGCAGTACTTC.